These T cell receptor beta chains were read from a single sample in a study of blood T cell repertoires in COVID-19. Produced via immunoSEQ multiplex PCR; TCRdb's table is partial and in-frame only. In the table there are roughly 250,000 clones, more than 65% of which are singletons. The sequenced sample was peripheral blood. The receptors were sampled from a woman in her forties with active or convalescent COVID-19. Both conserved end residues are part of each CDR3. The order of the fields is D gene, J gene, clone size, V gene, CDR3 DNA, CDR3 protein. D genes are given only for firm matches. Expanded clones get a size class; other rows say once, few or many, or leave the size out.

>TRBD1|TRBJ1-2|NA|TRBV4-1
TGCGCCAGCAGCCACTCACTACCTCGACAGGGGTCTAACTATGGCTACACCTTC
CASSHSLPRQGSNYGYTF
>NA|TRBJ1-5|NA|TRBV19
TGTGCCAGTAGTTTCCGGGACTTTGATCAGCCCCAGCATTTT
CASSFRDFDQPQHF
>NA|TRBJ2-1|NA|TRBV11-2
TGTGCCAGCAGCCGCCACTCGACAGGAGACTACAATGAGCAGTTCTTC
CASSRHSTGDYNEQFF
>NA|TRBJ1-5|NA|TRBV7-6
TGTGCCAGCAGCTTAGTGGCGGGTCCCAATCAGCCCCAGCATTTT
CASSLVAGPNQPQHF
>NA|TRBJ1-5|NA|TRBV28
TGTGCCAGCAGTTTGAGACAGGCTATTAGCAATCAGCCCCAGCATTTT
CASSLRQAISNQPQHF
>TRBD1|TRBJ2-7|NA|TRBV27
TGTGCCAGCAGTTTCCGGGACAGGGCCTACGAGCAGTACTTC
CASSFRDRAYEQYF
>TRBD1|TRBJ1-4|NA|TRBV6-6
TGTGCCAGCAGGACCGGGACAGCGGGCCTTAATGAAAAACTGTTTTTT
CASRTGTAGLNEKLFF
>NA|TRBJ1-5|NA|TRBV7-8
TGTGCCAGCAGCTTAGGGGCTTCCAGTCAGCCCCAGCATTTT
CASSLGASSQPQHF
>TRBD1|TRBJ2-3|NA|TRBV11-3
TGTGCCAGCAGCTTTCACAGGGGGACAGATACGCAGTATTTT
CASSFHRGTDTQYF
>TRBD1|TRBJ1-4|NA|TRBV27
TGTGCCAGCAGTTCACAGGGGGCGCGGACTAATGAAAAACTGTTTTTT
CASSSQGARTNEKLFF
>NA|TRBJ1-2|few|TRBV2
TGTGCCAGCAGTGAAGCGCTTACAGGGAATTCGTATGGCTACACCTTC
CASSEALTGNSYGYTF
>TRBD1|TRBJ1-5|many|TRBV2
TGTGCCAGCAGTGAAGCGGGGACAGGGGGGCAGCCCCAGCATTTT
CASSEAGTGGQPQHF
>NA|TRBJ2-3|NA|TRBV11-3
TGTGCCAGCAGCCCGATAGGGGCACTCACAGATACGCAGTATTTT
CASSPIGALTDTQYF
>NA|TRBJ1-1|NA|TRBV5-1
TGCGCCAGCAGTTTCGGACAGAGTTACACTGAAGCTTTCTTT
CASSFGQSYTEAFF
>NA|TRBJ2-7|NA|TRBV6-5
TGTGCCAGCAGCCTTGACAGCCCCTACGAGCAGTACTTC
CASSLDSPYEQYF